This entry is about one T cell receptor beta chain. Compared with germline, one end of the junction differs, possibly owing to a read error. These data originate in a study of OX40 agonist ivuxolimab in advanced cancers. The wider study: Dose-escalation cases comprised hepatocellular carcinoma, melanoma, renal cell or head and neck cancer.

TCRdb's table, derived via immunoSEQ multiplex PCR, lists solely in-frame clones and lacks some. The table includes about 95,000 clones, approximately 85% detected once. Germline CDR1 is LGHNA and CDR2 is YNFKEQ. This CDR3 has 15 residues. Patients were ineligible given autoimmune disease history or systemic immunosuppression. V is TRBV4-2 and J is TRBJ2-7; 7 nucleotides match TRBD2. The sequence derives from an adult with an advanced solid tumor such as melanoma, head and neck, liver or kidney cancer. Sample: CD4+ or CD8+ T cells sorted from blood, taken in a trial of the OX40 agonist ivuxolimab. This chain's CDR3 is CASSPLDREVYDLDF. CDR3 coding DNA: TGTGCCAGCAGCCCCCTCGATCGGGAGGTTTATGATTTGGACTTC.